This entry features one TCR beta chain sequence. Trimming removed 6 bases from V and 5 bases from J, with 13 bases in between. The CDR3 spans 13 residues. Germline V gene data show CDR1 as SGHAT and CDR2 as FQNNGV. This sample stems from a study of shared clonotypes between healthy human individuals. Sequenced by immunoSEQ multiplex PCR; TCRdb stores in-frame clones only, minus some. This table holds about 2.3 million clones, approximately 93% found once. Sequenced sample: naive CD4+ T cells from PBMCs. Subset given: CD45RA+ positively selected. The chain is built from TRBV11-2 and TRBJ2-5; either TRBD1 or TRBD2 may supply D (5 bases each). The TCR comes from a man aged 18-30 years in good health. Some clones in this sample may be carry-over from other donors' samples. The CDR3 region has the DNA TGTGCCAGCAGAGGGACCCCCGGGGAGACCCAGTACTTC. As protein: CASRGTPGETQYF.